This T cell receptor (beta chain) emerged from a study of OX40 agonist ivuxolimab in advanced cancers. Study summary: The dose-escalation cohort had hepatocellular carcinoma, melanoma, renal cell or head and neck cancer. Having had anti-PD-1, anti-PD-L1 or anti-CTLA-4 therapy before was allowed, and about 40% had some.

With V trimmed by 4 bases and J by 4 bases, 8 bases remained unmatched. The CDR3 spans 17 residues. Germline V gives CDR1 LNHDA, CDR2 SQIVND (reference sequence). The repertoire was sequenced with immunoSEQ multiplex PCR; TCRdb's copy has only in-frame clones and lacks some. The sample lists about 84,000 clones; over 85% were seen once. This TCR was sampled from an adult with an advanced solid tumor such as melanoma, head and neck, liver or kidney cancer. The starting material was CD4+ or CD8+ T cells sorted from blood, obtained in a trial of the OX40 agonist ivuxolimab. The chain recombines TRBV19 with TRBJ2-1, with 12 positions matching TRBD2. The CDR3 DNA reads TGTGCCAGTAGTACCCCTAGCGGGAGGGCTTTGTACAATGAGCAGTTCTTC. It encodes CASSTPSGRALYNEQFF.